Given below is one T cell receptor (beta chain) in context. This sample was included in a study of blood T cells in healthy people across ages. V was pared by 4 bases and J by 3 bases, with 18 bases between. This CDR3 region has 15 residues. The V gene's germline CDR1 is SQVTM and CDR2 ANQGSEA. Each donor had ten milliliters of peripheral blood drawn. Samples each had at least 5 micrograms of total RNA extracted. Sample-barcoded 5' priming and a J-beta primer mix drove a second PCR of about 6 to 12 cycles. From the 5' RACE reads, TCRdb called clonotypes with MiXCR, one entry per CDR3 protein. Altogether about 800,000 distinct CDR3 sequences are present, over 45% being singletons, with the ten largest covering roughly 20%.

This sequence joins TRBV29-1 and TRBJ1-2; D gene unclear. The source material was blood. The source is a young man in good health. CDR3 amino acids: CSVVYSRKRHYGYTF. In nucleotides, the CDR3 is TGCAGCGTTGTTTATTCGCGGAAAAGACACTATGGCTACACCTTC. The variable domain in full, completed from reference TRBV29-1 and TRBJ1-2, reads SAVISQKPSRDICQRGTSLTIQCQVDSQVTMMFWYRQQPGQSLTLIATANQGSEATYESGFVIDKFPISRPNLTFSTLTVSNMSPEDSSIYLCSVVYSRKRHYGYTFGSGTRLTVV.